These 25 T cell receptor beta chains originate from one sample sequenced in a study of blood T cell repertoires in COVID-19. TCRdb's copy holds only in-frame clones and misses some; the assay was immunoSEQ multiplex PCR. The sample yields 100,000 to 150,000 clones, approximately 83% seen once. The sample consisted of peripheral blood. Receptors were obtained from a man older than 75 with active or convalescent COVID-19.

The rearrangement joins TRBV14 to TRBJ2-3; 11 nucleotides agree with TRBD2. There are 14 residues in the CDR3. Per germline, CDR1 SGHDN and CDR2 FVKESK. V trimming: 8 bases; J trimming: 4 bases; junction bases outside the gene matches: 5. The CDR3 here is CASGTSGGSDTQYF. For the CDR3, the DNA is TGTGCCAGCGGTACTAGCGGGGGTTCAGATACGCAGTATTTT. Full variable domain (missing parts from reference TRBV14 and TRBJ2-3): EAGVTQFPSHSVIEKGQTVTLRCDPISGHDNLYWYRRVMGKEIKFLLHFVKESKQDESGMPNNRFLAERTGGTYSTLKVQPAELEDSGVYFCASGTSGGSDTQYFGPGTRLTVL.

The genes are TRBV9 and TRBJ2-3, with D unclear. The germline CDR1 and CDR2 sequences are SGDLS and YYNGEE. The CDR3 length is 14 residues. V was pared by 0 bases and J by 1 base, with 6 bases between. In nucleotides, the CDR3 is TGTGCCAGCAGCGTAGTAAGCGGCACAGATACGCAGTATTTT. This encodes CASSVVSGTDTQYF.

The J gene is TRBJ2-1, the V gene TRBV19, with D possibly TRBD1 on 5 matching bases. Trimming took 7 bases from V and 8 from J, leaving 15 bases between them. CDR3 length: 13 residues. CDR1 is LNHDA and CDR2 is SQIVND in the germline V gene (reference sequence). CDR3: CASTKGNLDEQFF. DNA for the CDR3: TGTGCCAGTACCAAGGGGAATTTGGATGAGCAGTTCTTC.

For this clone: Distinct nucleotide sequences in the sample also encode this CDR3. This chain joins TRBV29-1 and TRBJ1-1, with TRBD1 matching over 7 bases. The CDR3 totals 13 residues. V shed 4 bases and J 1 base; nucleotides not matched to a gene: 3. Germline V lookup: CDR1 SQVTM, CDR2 ANQGSEA. The CDR3 loop is CSVGDSKNTEAFF. Here the CDR3 DNA reads TGCAGCGTTGGGGACAGTAAGAACACTGAAGCTTTCTTT.

This clone was detected only a few times. The V call is TRBV2, the J call TRBJ2-2; tentative D call: TRBD2 (5 bases). The V end was cut by 7 bases, the J end by 4 bases, with 10 bases between. The germline gives CDR1 SNHLY, CDR2 FYNNEI. The CDR3 runs 13 residues. For the CDR3, the DNA is TGTGCCAGCAACCGGGGAGTCACCGGGGAGCTGTTTTTT. Amino acids: CASNRGVTGELFF.

Points on this clone: The sample has other DNA sequences that encode this CDR3 too. The rearrangement links TRBV7-2 to TRBJ2-6; D not resolved. Germline CDR1 SGHTA, CDR2 FQGNSA. V was cut by 1 base and J by 0 bases, with 4 bases left in between. This CDR3 has 15 residues. As DNA, the CDR3 is TGTGCCAGCAGCTTAGACTCCTCTGGGGCCAACGTCCTGACTTTC. Protein sequence: CASSLDSSGANVLTF.

CDR3 nucleotide sequence: TGTGCCAGCAGCTTTACAGGAAACTATGGCTACACCTTC. Protein: CASSFTGNYGYTF. The chain uses TRBV13 and TRBJ1-2; the D gene is possibly TRBD1 (5 bases). Germline lookup yields CDR1 PRHDT and CDR2 FYEKMQ (reference sequence). This CDR3 contains 13 residues. V shed 3 bases and J shed 2 bases, with 7 bases lying between them.

J is TRBJ1-2 and V is TRBV4-3; D might be TRBD1 (6 bases). The V and J ends lost 2 bases and 5 bases respectively, with 15 bases between them. The CDR3 sequence is 15 residues long. Germline-derived CDR1 and CDR2 are LGHNA and YSLEER. CDR3 in DNA: TGCGCCAGCAGCCAAAGATTCCGGGACACATATGGCTACACCTTC. This codes for CASSQRFRDTYGYTF.

V and J are TRBV6-5 and TRBJ1-1; no definite D call. The CDR3 is made up of 15 amino acids. Germline CDR1 is MNHEY and CDR2 is SVGAGI. V dropped 4 bases and J dropped 1 base, with 13 bases sitting between them. CDR3 protein: CASSSPGRWNTEAFF. The CDR3 nucleotides read TGTGCCAGCAGTTCTCCGGGTCGCTGGAACACTGAAGCTTTCTTT.

The rearrangement links TRBV6-5 to TRBJ2-3; weak D call: TRBD2 (6 bases). Between the trimmed V and J ends, which lost 6 bases and 3 bases, there was a span of 16 bases. CDR1 MNHEY and CDR2 SVGAGI come from the germline V gene. The CDR3 has 15 amino acids. CDR3 sequence reads: CASRLGAGGTDTQYF. CDR3 in DNA: TGTGCCAGCAGGTTAGGAGCGGGTGGGACAGATACGCAGTATTTT.

This clone came up once. This chain uses TRBV7-9 with TRBJ1-1; no reliable D call. V was pared by 5 bases and J by 5 bases, with 6 bases between. Looked up from germline, CDR1 is SEHNR and CDR2 is FQNEAQ (reference sequence). This CDR3 region has 11 residues. The CDR3: CASSPGTEAFF. CDR3 nucleotide sequence: TGTGCCAGCAGCCCGGGAACTGAAGCTTTCTTT.

The rearrangement joins TRBV4-2 to TRBJ1-2, with D possibly matching TRBD1 (5 bases). Germline V gene data show CDR1 as LGHNA and CDR2 as YNFKEQ. The V gene lost 4 bases and the J gene lost 7 bases, with 10 bases spanning the gap. This CDR3 is built from 12 residues. The CDR3, as DNA: TGTGCCAGCAGCCGATGGGACTCTGGCTACACCTTC. Amino acid sequence: CASSRWDSGYTF.

J is TRBJ1-2 and V is TRBV3-1 (or the pseudogene TRBV3-2); unclear D gene. Trimming took 0 bases from V and 2 from J, leaving 16 bases between them. The V gene's germline CDR1 is LGHDT and CDR2 YNNKEL (reference sequence). CDR3 size: 17 residues. CDR3 nucleotides: TGTGCCAGCAGCCAAGATGGCTTGAGGGCAACCAACTATGGCTACACCTTC. It codes for CASSQDGLRATNYGYTF.

This chain links TRBV21-1 with TRBJ2-7; the DNA was not used to check the table's D call, TRBD2. TRBV21-1 is reported as a pseudogene. The CDR3 has 21 residues. CDR3 protein: CASSNLKPRRHYGEGTYEQYF. CDR3 coding DNA: TGTGCCAGCAGCAACCTTAAACCCCGACGGCATTATGGGGAGGGGACCTACGAGCAGTACTTC.

The rearrangement joins TRBV5-1 to TRBJ2-3, with TRBD2 identical over 7 bases. CDR3 length equals 15 residues. The germline V gene has CDR1 SGHRS and CDR2 YFSETQ. The ends lost 1 base at V and 2 bases at J; junction bases unmatched: 4. This chain's CDR3 is CASSLYRGVTDTQYF. The DNA for the CDR3 is TGCGCCAGCAGCTTGTATCGGGGGGTCACAGATACGCAGTATTTT.

V is TRBV7-6 and J is TRBJ1-3; no firm D call. This CDR3 is 16 amino acids long. Trimming took off 1 base at V and 2 bases at J, with 12 bases between the two ends. CDR1 and CDR2 from the germline V gene are SGHVS and FNYEAQ. CDR3 protein: CASSLESFQTGNTIYF. CDR3 coding DNA: TGTGCCAGCAGCTTAGAGTCATTCCAGACTGGAAACACCATATATTTT.

This clone was picked up a small number of times. The chain recombines TRBV5-3 with TRBJ2-7; D may be TRBD2 (6 bases). TRBV5-3 is classed as an ORF, of uncertain function. The CDR3 runs 16 residues. With 4 bases removed from V and 2 bases from J, the gap between germline ends came to 19 bases. The CDR3 loop is CARSLGCRLAPYEQYF. Here the CDR3 DNA reads TGTGCCAGAAGCCTGGGGTGCCGGCTAGCGCCCTACGAGCAGTACTTC.

This clone was detected only a few times. The chain carries TRBV2 and TRBJ1-4, with TRBD1 identical over 7 bases. Per the germline V gene, CDR1 is SNHLY and CDR2 is FYNNEI. The CDR3 is 15 residues long. The V and J ends lost 7 bases and 0 bases, in that order; junction bases with no gene match: 5. The CDR3 DNA follows: TGTGCCAGCACAGGGGGGAGTGCAACTAATGAAAAACTGTTTTTT. This encodes CASTGGSATNEKLFF.

This chain uses TRBV7-2 with TRBJ1-5, with D uncertain. The CDR3 is 13 amino acids. V lost 5 bases and J 5 bases, leaving 10 bases between the germline ends. Germline V gene sequence: CDR1 SGHTA, CDR2 FQGNSA. The CDR3 nucleotides are TGTGCCAGCAGCGCCTTCGCAGATCAGCCCCAGCATTTT. This encodes CASSAFADQPQHF.

The rearrangement joins TRBV6-1 to TRBJ2-3, with D possibly being TRBD2 (7 bases). The CDR3 is 15 amino acids. Trimming removed 2 bases at V and 0 bases at J, with 9 bases between. The V gene's germline CDR1 is MNHNS and CDR2 SASEGT. The CDR3 protein is CASSERGGSTDTQYF. The CDR3 bases are TGTGCCAGCAGTGAAAGGGGGGGGAGCACAGATACGCAGTATTTT.

The rearrangement uses TRBV24-1 and TRBJ1-5; 9 bases fit TRBD1. CDR1 is KGHDR, CDR2 SFDVKD, per germline. The CDR3 has 16 residues. Germline trimming cut 3 bases from V and 5 bases from J; bases unmatched to any gene: 7. As DNA, the CDR3 is TGTGCCACCAGTGATGAACAGGGGGCACGAGATCAGCCCCAGCATTTT. Encoded protein: CATSDEQGARDQPQHF.

The V gene is TRBV5-1, the J gene TRBJ2-5, with a possible D match to TRBD2 (5 bases). CDR1 and CDR2 (germline): SGHRS, YFSETQ. The germline V and J ends were trimmed by 2 bases and 3 bases, with 8 bases remaining between them. The CDR3 covers 13 residues. Written as DNA, the CDR3 is TGCGCCAGCAGCTTCCCCGGGGAAGAGACCCAGTACTTC. Amino acid sequence: CASSFPGEETQYF.

The J gene is TRBJ1-1, the V gene TRBV7-2; D not certain. V lost 1 base and J lost 4, with 10 bases in between. Germline V gene sequence: CDR1 SGHTA, CDR2 FQGNSA. This CDR3 is built from 14 residues. Written as DNA, the CDR3 is TGTGCCAGCAGCTTAGGTTCCATCGGCACTGAAGCTTTCTTT. Its translation is CASSLGSIGTEAFF.

This sequence joins TRBV9 and TRBJ2-7; D possibly corresponds to TRBD2 (7 bases). The CDR3 loop spans 16 amino acids. The germline V gene encodes CDR1 SGDLS and CDR2 YYNGEE. The germline V and J ends were trimmed by 2 bases and 2 bases, with 17 bases remaining between them. CDR3 in amino acids: CASSVSPRGATYEQYF. In DNA, the CDR3 is TGTGCCAGCAGCGTGTCCCCTCGGGGGGCGACCTACGAGCAGTACTTC.

The CDR3: CASSLLTGTGWFEQYF. In DNA form, the CDR3 reads TGTGCCAGCAGCTTACTAACCGGGACAGGGTGGTTCGAGCAGTACTTC. This chain links TRBV7-8 with TRBJ2-7; 9 bases agree with TRBD1. This CDR3 spans 16 amino acids. CDR1 is SGHVS, CDR2 FQNEAQ, per germline. With 2 bases clipped from V and 6 bases from J, the junction kept 11 bases outside the gene matches. Using reference TRBV7-8 and TRBJ2-7 for the parts outside the CDR3, the full variable domain is GAGVSQSPRYKVAKRGQDVALRCDPISGHVSLFWYQQALGQGPEFLTYFQNEAQLDKSGLPSDRFFAERPEGSVSTLKIQRTQQEDSAVYLCASSLLTGTGWFEQYFGPGTRLTVT.